The 18 T cell receptor beta chains below were found in one sample sequenced in a study of blood T cell repertoires in COVID-19. Sequencing was performed with immunoSEQ multiplex PCR; in TCRdb, only in-frame clones are kept and a portion is missing. The table has 300,000 to 400,000 clones, 85% to 90% seen once. The sequenced sample consisted of PBMCs or T cells enriched from blood (not recorded which). The receptor set was obtained from a woman between 25 and 40 years old with acute COVID-19.

This clone has just one count. CDR3 DNA sequence: TGTGCCAGCCATCGGGGCCAGGGGGACACTGAAGCTTTCTTT. Its protein is CASHRGQGDTEAFF. The chain is built from TRBV6-5 and TRBJ1-1; 7 positions match TRBD1. Trimming at V came to 8 bases and at J to 3 bases, leaving 9 bases not matched to a gene. CDR1 and CDR2 from the germline V gene are MNHEY and SVGAGI. CDR3 length: 14 amino acids.

J is TRBJ1-1 and V is TRBV30, with a tentative D call TRBD1 (5 bases). Trimming took 2 bases from V and 0 from J, leaving 10 bases between them. The CDR3 covers 14 residues. The germline gives CDR1 GTSNPN, CDR2 SVGIG (reference sequence). The DNA of the CDR3 is TGTGCCTGGAGTCGGAGGGGCATGAACACTGAAGCTTTCTTT. Its translation is CAWSRRGMNTEAFF.

This chain uses TRBV6-5 with TRBJ2-2; a possible D gene is TRBD1 (6 bases). V dropped 6 bases and J dropped 0 bases, with 8 bases sitting between them. CDR3 length: 14 amino acids. The germline V gene encodes CDR1 MNHEY and CDR2 SVGAGI. The CDR3 reads CASRDSANTGELFF. The DNA for the CDR3 is TGTGCCAGCAGGGACAGCGCGAACACCGGGGAGCTGTTTTTT.

The gene calls are TRBV3-1 (or the pseudogene TRBV3-2) and TRBJ2-7, with TRBD1 matching 11 bases. CDR3 length: 16 amino acids. Germline V gene data show CDR1 as LGHDT and CDR2 as YNNKEL (reference sequence). V lost 6 bases, J lost 3 bases, and 10 bases stayed unmatched. In nucleotides, the CDR3 is TGTGCCAGCAGTCGTAGGGCGGGACAGGGGGACTACGAGCAGTACTTC. Translation gives CASSRRAGQGDYEQYF.

The rearrangement links TRBV6-1 to TRBJ1-1; a possible D gene is TRBD1 (5 bases). With 2 bases removed from V and 6 bases from J, the gap between germline ends came to 13 bases. In germline, CDR1 is MNHNS, CDR2 SASEGT. The CDR3 runs 14 residues. This chain's CDR3 is CASSEFQGSAEAFF. DNA of the CDR3: TGTGCCAGCAGTGAATTTCAGGGATCTGCTGAAGCTTTCTTT.

J is TRBJ1-2 and V is TRBV14; possibly TRBD1 for D (5 bases). The CDR3 loop spans 15 amino acids. Trimming took 3 bases from V and 8 from J, leaving 19 bases between them. Germline values: CDR1 SGHDN, CDR2 FVKESK. CDR3 sequence reads: CASSQRIQDLGGYTF. In DNA form, the CDR3 reads TGTGCCAGCAGCCAGAGGATACAGGATCTTGGGGGCTACACCTTC. Together with reference TRBV14 and TRBJ1-2, the CDR3 gives the full variable domain: EAGVTQFPSHSVIEKGQTVTLRCDPISGHDNLYWYRRVMGKEIKFLLHFVKESKQDESGMPNNRFLAERTGGTYSTLKVQPAELEDSGVYFCASSQRIQDLGGYTFGSGTRLTVV.

This chain connects TRBV5-1 to TRBJ2-7; 9 bases are a match to TRBD2. This CDR3 has 16 residues. Germline loops: CDR1 SGHRS, CDR2 YFSETQ. The ends lost 4 bases at V and 7 bases at J; junction bases unmatched: 15. This CDR3 reads CASSRLAGEASGEQYF. CDR3 nucleotides: TGCGCCAGCAGCCGATTAGCGGGGGAAGCATCGGGAGAGCAGTACTTC.

The V gene is TRBV6-5, the J gene TRBJ2-7; 7 positions match TRBD1. The CDR3 has 14 residues. J lost 5 bases, V lost 2 bases, and 6 bases had no gene match. Germline assignment: CDR1 MNHEY and CDR2 SVGAGI. The CDR3 is CASSYGARGNEQYF. CDR3 sequence (DNA): TGTGCCAGCAGTTACGGGGCCAGGGGGAACGAGCAGTACTTC.

CDR3 region: CASSPQGNEKLFF. The CDR3, as DNA: TGTGCCAGCTCACCTCAGGGTAATGAAAAACTGTTTTTT. The chain is built from TRBV18 and TRBJ1-4, with D perhaps matching TRBD1 (5 bases). Trimming pared 3 bases from V and 4 bases from J, leaving 6 bases between. Germline V gives CDR1 KGHSH, CDR2 LQKENI. This CDR3 has 13 amino acids.

This rearrangement joins TRBV10-2 to TRBJ1-6; no clear D. CDR1 is WSHSY, CDR2 SAAADI, per germline. Trimming pared 3 bases from V and 10 bases from J, leaving 16 bases between. CDR3 length equals 15 residues. The CDR3 loop reads CASSESGPAHSPLHF. CDR3 in DNA: TGCGCCAGCAGTGAATCGGGTCCTGCCCACTCACCCCTCCACTTT.

The rearrangement joins TRBV4-1 to TRBJ1-6; 7 positions agree with TRBD1. Per the germline V gene, CDR1 is MGHRA and CDR2 is YSYEKL. Germline trimming cut 2 bases from V and 10 bases from J; bases unmatched to any gene: 8. CDR3 length: 15 residues. DNA for the CDR3: TGCGCCAGCAGCCAATTAAAGGACAGGAACTCACCCCTCCACTTT. Translated: CASSQLKDRNSPLHF.

The J gene is TRBJ1-1, the V gene TRBV20-1; the D is unclear. The V end was cut by 3 bases, the J end by 4 bases, with 6 bases between. CDR1 is DFQATT, CDR2 SNEGSKA, per germline (reference sequence). There are 11 residues in the CDR3. The CDR3 sequence is CSASSGTEAFF. The CDR3 region has the DNA TGCAGTGCTAGTAGCGGCACTGAAGCTTTCTTT.

This clone came up once. The V and J genes are TRBV10-3 and TRBJ1-3; D uncertain. Per the germline V gene, CDR1 is ENHRY and CDR2 is SYGVKD. CDR3 length: 16 amino acids. Trimming removed 5 bases from V and 2 bases from J, with 16 bases in between. The CDR3: CAISPAGVPPGNTIYF. CDR3 in DNA: TGTGCCATCAGTCCAGCCGGGGTCCCCCCTGGAAACACCATATATTTT.

The genes are TRBV24-1 and TRBJ2-2, with D possibly being TRBD2 (7 bases). V lost 3 bases and J lost 7, with 20 bases in between. CDR1 is KGHDR and CDR2 is SFDVKD in the germline V gene. The CDR3 covers 17 residues. CDR3 nucleotide sequence: TGTGCCACCAGTGATCTCGACCTGGGGGGGCCGAGCGGGGAGCTGTTTTTT. This codes for CATSDLDLGGPSGELFF.

The CDR3 sequence is CASSYQGAYNSPLHF. CDR3 nucleotides: TGTGCCAGCAGTTACCAGGGGGCGTATAATTCACCCCTCCACTTT. The chain couples TRBV6-5 to TRBJ1-6; 8 bases match TRBD1. This CDR3 comprises 15 residues. The V and J ends lost 2 bases and 4 bases, in that order; junction bases with no gene match: 1. Germline CDR1 MNHEY, CDR2 SVGAGI.

The rearrangement links TRBV4-1 to TRBJ1-2; perhaps TRBD1 as D (5 bases). V was trimmed by 4 bases and J by 2 bases, leaving 11 bases between them. From germline, CDR1 is MGHRA and CDR2 YSYEKL. The CDR3 has 14 residues. CDR3 coding DNA: TGCGCCAGCAGCCCCTGGACACTAAACTATGGCTACACCTTC. Translation: CASSPWTLNYGYTF.

The rearrangement links TRBV6-4 to TRBJ2-1, with TRBD2 matching 9 bases. The CDR3 sequence is 15 residues long. Germline V gene lookup returns CDR1 MRHNA and CDR2 SNTAGT. Losses at the gene ends were 7 bases for V and 7 bases for J; bases not matched to a gene: 11. CDR3 residues: CASTVWRGGGNEQFF. In DNA form, the CDR3 reads TGTGCCAGCACGGTTTGGCGGGGGGGCGGGAATGAGCAGTTCTTC.

V usage is TRBV20-1 and J usage is TRBJ1-1; D remains unclear. CDR1 and CDR2 (germline): DFQATT, SNEGSKA (reference sequence). V was clipped by 6 bases and J by 9 bases, with 14 bases between them. CDR3 length equals 11 residues. CDR3 DNA sequence: TGCAGTGCACGCCCAAAACAGCAAGCTTTCTTT. Its protein is CSARPKQQAFF.